What follows is one T cell receptor (beta chain) and its context. Its specific antigen is unknown. The sample holds no much larger clone one base away, and base qualities are not on file. The collaborating institutions used their own protocols to collect whole blood in K2EDTA tubes. Collaborator samples were shipped for TCRbeta analysis as frozen whole blood, isolated PBMCs, or DNA extracted from either sample type. The data were taken from a study of blood T cell repertoires in COVID-19 (dated by TCRdb to the early 2020s). Context from the whole study: The collaborator samples originated in the United States, Italy and Spain and spanned the acute and convalescent phases of COVID-19. The prospective study material was composed of cDNA or gDNA derived from T cells, B-cell-depleted T cells, or PBMCs. Subjects who had been exposed to COVID-19, were actively infected with it, or had recovered from it provided the deeply sampled blood TCRbeta repertoires that made up the dataset. The repertoires were released in a freely available public database intended as a resource for research on the immune response to SARS-CoV-2. The samples were drawn from the first 160 participants of the ongoing ImmuneRACE study and from some 1,300 subjects provided by 6 global collaborators. The sample metadata nearly always contained a de-identified subject ID, COVID-19 status, age in years and sex. Where available, HLA class I and class II types were taken from metadata supplied by the sample provider and were not determined by assay-based typing.

On the study overall, not on this receptor specifically: Clinical and demographic metadata were provided uncurated, with the amount varying by source and participant.

From V the trimming removes 3 bases and from J it removes 5 bases, while the gene matches leave 15 bases of the junction unaccounted for. CDR1 and CDR2, looked up from the germline V gene, are KGHSH and LQKENI. From its cysteine to its phenylalanine, the CDR3 spans 19 amino acids. The retained sequence is limited to the CDR3, 57 bases, with the frame set at the first base. TCRbeta CDR3 regions were amplified from genomic DNA using the immunoSEQ Assay, a bias-controlled multiplex PCR. The study's processing was this. The number of nucleated cells in each sample was estimated by amplification of reference gene primers within the assay. To quantify the absolute abundance of each unique TCRbeta CDR3 rearrangement, sequence reads were collapsed and filtered. For each sample, productive Simpson clonality was calculated as the square root of Simpson's diversity index over productive rearrangements. Held by TCRdb, this immuneACCESS table contains in-frame sequences only and omits some clones. Under half of the omission traces to an unresolved V gene where checked; the cause of the rest is unknown. V and J calls and clone size are those listed in that table; D and trimming were worked out from the DNA. The sample table holds 40,000 to 55,000 clones, of which 70% to 85% were seen once. The ten largest account for 30% to 35% of the sample.

The rearranged chain carries TRBV18 and TRBJ2-1; 11 middle bases align to TRBD1. This clonotype was sampled from a woman older than 75 with acute or convalescent COVID-19. The sequenced sample consisted of peripheral blood. At the DNA level, the sequence is TGTGCCAGCTCACCTTCTGCCCTCCGGGACAGGGGGGCACACAATGAGCAGTTCTTC. This gives the protein CASSPSALRDRGAHNEQFF.